Presented here are 29 T cell receptor beta chains from one specimen sequenced in a study of persistence of HIV-infected CD4 T cells. Their target antigens are unknown. This was the immunoSEQ version 4 assay in survey mode. The assay was immunoSEQ multiplex PCR, and TCRdb's table has in-frame clones only and misses some. Of about 40,000 clones detected, 70% to 80% appear once; the ten largest clones hold 12% to 15%. The stimulus was an HIV-1 Gag 15-mer peptide pool, 0.8 to 1 ug/peptide/mL. CD40L/CD69 double-negative CD45RO-high memory CD4+ T cells were collected. The sequencing here drew on CD4+ T cells sorted from PBMCs after roughly 18-hour stimulation, taken from a patient who received antiretroviral therapy. The origin of the receptors is an adult man with HIV who was CMV-seropositive.

This sequence joins TRBV5-3 and TRBJ2-1; D perhaps matches TRBD2 (5 bases). TRBV5-3 is classed as an ORF, of uncertain function. Trimming left V 3 bases short and J 12 bases short, with 16 bases between. The CDR3 runs 13 residues. In DNA form, the CDR3 reads TGTGCCAGAAGCTGGTCCGGGGTGGCTTGGCAGTTCTTC. Translating it yields CARSWSGVAWQFF.

The chain employs TRBV3-1 (or the pseudogene TRBV3-2) and TRBJ1-6; tentatively, D is TRBD1 (5 bases). Germline assignment: CDR1 LGHDT and CDR2 YNNKEL (reference sequence). V lost 3 bases and J 10 bases, leaving 19 bases between the germline ends. The CDR3 is made up of 16 amino acids. The CDR3 nucleotides are TGTGCCAGCAGCCAGAATGGGGACGTTCTTTCCTCACCCCTCCACTTT. This gives the protein CASSQNGDVLSSPLHF.

This chain joins TRBV29-1 and TRBJ2-7; tentatively, D is TRBD2 (5 bases). The ends were cut back, 5 bases at V and 6 bases at J, with 20 bases in the middle. The CDR3 extends over 14 amino acids. Germline lookup yields CDR1 SQVTM and CDR2 ANQGSEA. The CDR3 sequence is CSVPKREGLSEQYF. The CDR3 DNA sequence: TGCAGCGTTCCCAAGCGAGAGGGCCTTTCCGAGCAGTACTTC.

CDR3 in amino acids: CASSSSGLSDTQYF. In DNA form, the CDR3 reads TGTGCCAGCAGCTCCTCGGGACTATCAGATACGCAGTATTTT. V and J are TRBV7-9 and TRBJ2-3; 7 positions agree with TRBD2. Germline V gene sequence: CDR1 SEHNR, CDR2 FQNEAQ (reference sequence). The CDR3 is 14 amino acids. J gave up 4 bases and V 4 bases, and 5 bases lay outside the gene matches.

The chain recombines TRBV6-4 with TRBJ1-2; no definite D call. This CDR3 contains 13 residues. Looked up from germline, CDR1 is MRHNA and CDR2 is SNTAGT. The V and J ends lost 6 bases and 5 bases respectively, with 13 bases between them. The chain's CDR3 is CASRGRIFYGYTF. CDR3 nucleotide sequence: TGTGCCAGCAGGGGCCGGATTTTTTATGGCTACACCTTC.

The chain recombines TRBV7-2 with TRBJ1-2; D is ambiguous. CDR1 and CDR2 from the germline V gene are SGHTA and FQGNSA. CDR3 length equals 15 residues. V was cut by 1 base and J by 2 bases, with 11 bases left in between. In nucleotides, the CDR3 is TGTGCCAGCAGCTTAGTTGCTTACCAGAACTATGGCTACACCTTC. Encoded protein: CASSLVAYQNYGYTF.

The chain combines TRBV19 with TRBJ2-1; D not certain. This CDR3 comprises 14 residues. Trimming left V 4 bases short and J 6 bases short, with 13 bases between. The V gene's germline CDR1 is LNHDA and CDR2 SQIVND (reference sequence). This CDR3 is CASSTPGRTNEQFF. In DNA form, the CDR3 reads TGTGCCAGTAGTACCCCCGGACGGACCAATGAGCAGTTCTTC.

The CDR3: CSVVAQGSQETQYF. CDR3 coding DNA: TGCAGCGTCGTCGCTCAGGGTTCACAAGAGACCCAGTACTTC. This chain uses TRBV29-1 with TRBJ2-5, with a weak D call TRBD1 (5 bases). CDR3 length: 14 amino acids. Trimming stripped 6 bases from V and 2 bases from J, with 16 bases between. The germline V gene has CDR1 SQVTM and CDR2 ANQGSEA.

The rearrangement links TRBV14 to TRBJ2-3; a possible D gene is TRBD2 (5 bases). Germline V gene lookup returns CDR1 SGHDN and CDR2 FVKESK. The CDR3 consists of 15 residues. Trimming shortened V by 0 bases and J by 7 bases, and 14 bases separated the two germline ends. The CDR3 here is CASSQDRTLSHTQYF. CDR3 in DNA: TGTGCCAGCAGCCAAGACCGGACTCTTTCCCATACGCAGTATTTT.

Note on this clone: Other DNA sequences in the sample encode the same CDR3. The chain couples TRBV30 to TRBJ2-3; TRBD2 aligns across 12 bases. The CDR3 totals 16 residues. Unmatched junction bases numbered 4, after V lost 0 bases and J lost 3 bases. Per germline, CDR1 GTSNPN and CDR2 SVGIG (reference sequence). Written as DNA, the CDR3 is TGTGCCTGGAGTGTACCCACTAGCGGGAGGACAGATACGCAGTATTTT. It encodes CAWSVPTSGRTDTQYF. Combining the CDR3 with reference TRBV30 and TRBJ2-3 gives the whole variable domain SQTIHQWPATLVQPVGSPLSLECTVEGTSNPNLYWYRQAAGRGLQLLFYSVGIGQISSEVPQNLSASRPQDRQFILSSKKLLLSDSGFYLCAWSVPTSGRTDTQYFGPGTRLTVL.

This clone occurred once. The chain joins TRBV6-5 to TRBJ2-7, with no clear D. The germline V and J ends were trimmed by 0 bases and 5 bases, with 11 bases remaining between them. The CDR3 is 14 amino acids. Germline assignment: CDR1 MNHEY and CDR2 SVGAGI. CDR3 DNA: TGTGCCAGCAGTTACTCGATAAGCGAGGACGAGCAGTACTTC. Translated, it gives CASSYSISEDEQYF.

The genes are TRBV18 and TRBJ1-4, with no clear D. The CDR3 is made up of 15 amino acids. The V gene's germline CDR1 is KGHSH and CDR2 LQKENI. Trimming removed 4 bases from V and 4 bases from J, with 13 bases in between. This chain's CDR3 is CASSLSDGLNEKLFF. DNA of the CDR3: TGTGCCAGCTCACTATCGGACGGACTTAATGAAAAACTGTTTTTT.

The chain combines TRBV3-1 (or the pseudogene TRBV3-2) with TRBJ2-7; 10 bases map to TRBD2. This CDR3 spans 16 amino acids. Germline CDR1 is LGHDT and CDR2 is YNNKEL (reference sequence). V was clipped by 0 bases and J by 2 bases; unmatched bases: 4. The CDR3 coding sequence is TGTGCCAGCAGCCAAGATGTAGCGGGGGGAGCCTACGAGCAGTACTTC. Translating gives CASSQDVAGGAYEQYF.

V usage is TRBV20-1 and J usage is TRBJ2-1, with D unclear. CDR3 length: 9 amino acids. Germline V CDR1 and CDR2: DFQATT, SNEGSKA (reference sequence). The V end lost 3 bases, the J end lost 8 bases, and 2 bases lay between the germline ends. CDR3 in DNA: TGCAGTGCTAGCGATGAGCAGTTCTTC. Translation gives CSASDEQFF.

This clone was seen a single time. The J gene is TRBJ1-5, the V gene TRBV19, with D possibly TRBD1 on 6 matching bases. The CDR3 covers 17 residues. CDR1 is LNHDA, CDR2 SQIVND, per germline (reference sequence). Between the trimmed V and J ends, which lost 7 bases and 0 bases, there was a span of 19 bases. The CDR3 reads CASIRSKGGNSNQPQHF. CDR3 sequence (DNA): TGTGCCAGTATAAGGAGCAAGGGGGGGAATAGCAATCAGCCCCAGCATTTT.

The rearrangement joins TRBV5-1 to TRBJ2-7; tentative D call: TRBD1 (6 bases). Trimming took 0 bases from V and 1 from J, leaving 11 bases between them. Germline CDR1 is SGHRS and CDR2 is YFSETQ. CDR3 length: 15 residues. The CDR3 reads CASSLGATGSYEQYF. CDR3 in DNA: TGCGCCAGCAGCTTGGGGGCGACAGGATCCTACGAGCAGTACTTC.

The chain's CDR3 is CASSITGTANTEAFF. In DNA form, the CDR3 reads TGTGCCAGTAGTATTACCGGGACGGCGAACACTGAAGCTTTCTTT. This chain uses TRBV19 with TRBJ1-1, with D perhaps TRBD1 (5 bases). Trimming stripped 3 bases from V and 1 base from J, with 12 bases between. CDR1 and CDR2 from the germline V gene are LNHDA and SQIVND (reference sequence). This CDR3 spans 15 amino acids.

The CDR3 DNA is TGTGCCAGCAGCTTAGATGTACAGAAGAATTCACCCCTCCACTTT. This translates into CASSLDVQKNSPLHF. This chain uses TRBV7-9 with TRBJ1-6; D not certain. Trimming pared 1 base from V and 7 bases from J, leaving 11 bases between. This CDR3 has 15 amino acids. The germline V gene has CDR1 SEHNR and CDR2 FQNEAQ (reference sequence).

The chain combines TRBV6-5 with TRBJ1-6, with D perhaps TRBD1 (5 bases). The CDR3 totals 13 residues. V was shortened by 11 bases and J by 9 bases, with 17 bases between the two germline ends. The germline V gene encodes CDR1 MNHEY and CDR2 SVGAGI. In nucleotides, the CDR3 is TGTGCCCTGAGTTGGGGGTCGAGTTCACCCCTCCACTTT. This translates into CALSWGSSSPLHF.

The rearrangement uses TRBV29-1 and TRBJ1-5, with D uncertain. Trimming stripped 7 bases from V and 0 bases from J, with 10 bases between. CDR3 length equals 13 residues. The germline V gene has CDR1 SQVTM and CDR2 ANQGSEA. CDR3 coding DNA: TGCAGCGCCCAGCCGGATAGCAATCAGCCCCAGCATTTT. This gives the protein CSAQPDSNQPQHF.

The chain links TRBV18 to TRBJ1-1; D not resolved. This CDR3 contains 13 residues. Trimming left V 6 bases short and J 4 bases short, with 12 bases between. Germline V gene data show CDR1 as KGHSH and CDR2 as LQKENI. This chain's CDR3 is CASSPKHGTEAFF. CDR3 DNA sequence: TGTGCCAGCTCTCCTAAACATGGCACTGAAGCTTTCTTT. The whole variable domain, filled in from reference TRBV18 and TRBJ1-1, reads NAGVMQNPRHLVRRRGQEARLRCSPMKGHSHVYWYRQLPEEGLKFMVYLQKENIIDESGMPKERFSAEFPKEGPSILRIQQVVRGDSAAYFCASSPKHGTEAFFGQGTRLTVV.

This clone has more than one count but fewer than ten. Other DNA sequences in the sample encode the same CDR3. The J gene is TRBJ1-5, the V gene TRBV12-3 or TRBV12-4; D not certain. The CDR3 consists of 12 residues. V shed 3 bases and J shed 7 bases, with 7 bases lying between them. The CDR3 region is CASSFSGQPQHF. The CDR3 DNA sequence: TGTGCCAGCAGTTTCTCGGGGCAGCCCCAGCATTTT.

This chain uses TRBV29-1 with TRBJ2-3; perhaps TRBD2 as D (6 bases). The CDR3 runs 14 residues. Trimming shortened V by 7 bases and J by 2 bases, and 16 bases separated the two germline ends. Germline CDR1 reads SQVTM; CDR2 reads ANQGSEA. CDR3 nucleotide sequence: TGCAGCGCACTTTGGAGGGGATCCACAGATACGCAGTATTTT. As protein: CSALWRGSTDTQYF.

The rearrangement uses TRBV9 and TRBJ1-1, with D possibly TRBD1 on 5 matching bases. Germline CDR1 is SGDLS and CDR2 is YYNGEE. V lost 0 bases, J lost 5 bases, and 11 bases lay in between. CDR3 length: 14 amino acids. CDR3 sequence: CASSVEARATEAFF. The CDR3 DNA reads as TGTGCCAGCAGCGTAGAGGCCAGGGCTACTGAAGCTTTCTTT.

The CDR3 loop is CASQNSGYTF. The CDR3, as DNA: TGTGCCAGCCAGAATAGTGGCTACACCTTC. The rearrangement joins TRBV19 to TRBJ1-2, with D unresolved. The CDR3 spans 10 residues. The germline gives CDR1 LNHDA, CDR2 SQIVND (reference sequence). V was shortened by 9 bases and J by 7 bases, with 9 bases between the two germline ends.

In DNA form, the CDR3 reads TGTGCCAGCAGCCAAGATCCGGTGAACACTGAAGCTTTCTTT. It yields the protein CASSQDPVNTEAFF. V gene TRBV4-2 combines with J gene TRBJ1-1; D is unresolved. This CDR3 spans 14 amino acids. Trimming took off 0 bases at V and 0 bases at J, with 5 bases between the two ends. CDR1 and CDR2 (germline): LGHNA, YNFKEQ.

The chain carries TRBV28 and TRBJ1-3, with D possibly TRBD1 on 5 matching bases. With 8 bases removed from V and 0 bases from J, the gap between germline ends came to 14 bases. The germline gives CDR1 MDHEN, CDR2 SYDVKM. The CDR3 covers 15 residues. The CDR3 sequence is CASGGRRTSGNTIYF. For the CDR3, the DNA is TGTGCCAGCGGGGGAAGGAGGACCTCTGGAAACACCATATATTTT.

Here the CDR3 DNA reads TGCAGTGCTCCTACATATGAAGCTTTCTTT. This codes for CSAPTYEAFF. V and J are TRBV20-1 and TRBJ1-1; no reliable D call. Germline CDR1 is DFQATT and CDR2 is SNEGSKA (reference sequence). CDR3 size: 10 residues. Trimming pared 5 bases from V and 7 bases from J, leaving 8 bases between.

The CDR3 loop is CASSPGLLADTQYF. The CDR3 nucleotides are TGTGCCAGCTCACCGGGACTTCTCGCAGATACGCAGTATTTT. This chain joins TRBV18 and TRBJ2-3, with D perhaps TRBD2 (6 bases). V was shortened by 3 bases and J by 4 bases, with 11 bases between the two germline ends. The germline CDR1 and CDR2 sequences are KGHSH and LQKENI. The CDR3 is made up of 14 amino acids. Combining the CDR3 with reference TRBV18 and TRBJ2-3 gives the whole variable domain NAGVMQNPRHLVRRRGQEARLRCSPMKGHSHVYWYRQLPEEGLKFMVYLQKENIIDESGMPKERFSAEFPKEGPSILRIQQVVRGDSAAYFCASSPGLLADTQYFGPGTRLTVL.